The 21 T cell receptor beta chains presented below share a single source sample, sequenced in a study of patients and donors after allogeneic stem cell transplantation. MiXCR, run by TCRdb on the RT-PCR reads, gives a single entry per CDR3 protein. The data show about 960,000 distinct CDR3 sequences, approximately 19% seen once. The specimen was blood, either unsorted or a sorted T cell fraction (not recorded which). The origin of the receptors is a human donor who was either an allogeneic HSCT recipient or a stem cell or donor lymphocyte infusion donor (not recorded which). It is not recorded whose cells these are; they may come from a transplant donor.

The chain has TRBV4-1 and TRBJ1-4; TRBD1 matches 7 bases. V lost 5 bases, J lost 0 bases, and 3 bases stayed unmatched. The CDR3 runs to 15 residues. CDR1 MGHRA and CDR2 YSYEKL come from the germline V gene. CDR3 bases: TGCGCCAGCAGCGTGGGGACAGCAACTAATGAAAAACTGTTTTTT. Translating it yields CASSVGTATNEKLFF.

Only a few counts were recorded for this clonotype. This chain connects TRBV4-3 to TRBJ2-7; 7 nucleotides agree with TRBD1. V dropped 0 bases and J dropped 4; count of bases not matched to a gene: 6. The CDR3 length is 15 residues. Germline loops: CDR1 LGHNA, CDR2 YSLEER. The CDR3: CASSQDRQGPYEQYF. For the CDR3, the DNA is TGCGCCAGCAGCCAAGATAGACAGGGCCCTTACGAGCAGTACTTC.

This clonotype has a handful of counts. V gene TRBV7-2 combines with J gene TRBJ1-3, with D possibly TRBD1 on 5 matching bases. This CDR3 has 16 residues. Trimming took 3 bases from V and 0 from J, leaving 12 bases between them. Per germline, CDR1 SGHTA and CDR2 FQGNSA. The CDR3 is CASSFGQSVSGNTIYF. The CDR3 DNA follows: TGTGCCAGCAGCTTTGGACAATCTGTCTCTGGAAACACCATATATTTT.

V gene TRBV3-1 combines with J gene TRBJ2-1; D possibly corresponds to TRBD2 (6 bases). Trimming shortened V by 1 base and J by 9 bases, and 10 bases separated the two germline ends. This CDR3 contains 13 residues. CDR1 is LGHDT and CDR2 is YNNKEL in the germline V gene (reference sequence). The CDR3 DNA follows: TGTGCCAGCAGCCAAGGGAATAGCGGTGAGCAGTTCTTC. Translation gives CASSQGNSGEQFF.

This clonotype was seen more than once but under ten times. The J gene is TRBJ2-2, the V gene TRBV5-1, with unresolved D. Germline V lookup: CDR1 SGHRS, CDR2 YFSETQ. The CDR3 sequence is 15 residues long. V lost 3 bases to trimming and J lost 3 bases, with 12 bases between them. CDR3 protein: CASSSGFEDTGELFF. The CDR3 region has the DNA TGCGCCAGCAGCTCTGGTTTTGAGGACACCGGGGAGCTGTTTTTT.

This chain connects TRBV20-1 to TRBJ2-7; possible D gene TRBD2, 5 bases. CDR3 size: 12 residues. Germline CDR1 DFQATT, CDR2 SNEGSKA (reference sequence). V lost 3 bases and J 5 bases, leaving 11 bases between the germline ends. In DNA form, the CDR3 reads TGCAGTGCTAGTGAGGGCCGGAACGAGCAGTACTTC. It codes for CSASEGRNEQYF.

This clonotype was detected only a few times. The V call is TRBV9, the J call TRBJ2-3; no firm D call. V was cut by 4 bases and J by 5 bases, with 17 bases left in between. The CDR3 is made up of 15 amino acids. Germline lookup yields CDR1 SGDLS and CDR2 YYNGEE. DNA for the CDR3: TGTGCCAGCAGCCCACGGCCCCTCCTGGGAGATACGCAGTATTTT. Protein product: CASSPRPLLGDTQYF.

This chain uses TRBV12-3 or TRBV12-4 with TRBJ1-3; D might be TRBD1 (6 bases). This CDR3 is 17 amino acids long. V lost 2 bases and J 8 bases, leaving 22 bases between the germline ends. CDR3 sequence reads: CASSLMLDSRLFDTIYF. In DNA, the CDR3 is TGTGCCAGCAGTTTAATGTTGGACAGCCGTCTTTTCGACACCATATATTTT.

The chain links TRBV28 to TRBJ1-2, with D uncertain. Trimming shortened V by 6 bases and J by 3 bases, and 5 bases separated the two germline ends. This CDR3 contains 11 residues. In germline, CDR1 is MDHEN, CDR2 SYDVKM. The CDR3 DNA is TGTGCCAGCAGGAAATACTATGGCTACACCTTC. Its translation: CASRKYYGYTF.

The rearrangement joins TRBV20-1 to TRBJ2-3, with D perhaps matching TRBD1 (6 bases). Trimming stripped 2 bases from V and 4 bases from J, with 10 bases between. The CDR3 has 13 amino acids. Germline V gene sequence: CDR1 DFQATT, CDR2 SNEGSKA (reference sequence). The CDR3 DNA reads TGCAGTGCTAGATTCAGGGGCCCAGATACGCAGTATTTT. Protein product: CSARFRGPDTQYF.

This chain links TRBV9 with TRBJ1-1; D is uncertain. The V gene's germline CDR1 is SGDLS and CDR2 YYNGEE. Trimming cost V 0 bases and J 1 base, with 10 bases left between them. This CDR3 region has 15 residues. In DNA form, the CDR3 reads TGTGCCAGCAGCGTAGAGGGCACACCGAACACTGAAGCTTTCTTT. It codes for CASSVEGTPNTEAFF.

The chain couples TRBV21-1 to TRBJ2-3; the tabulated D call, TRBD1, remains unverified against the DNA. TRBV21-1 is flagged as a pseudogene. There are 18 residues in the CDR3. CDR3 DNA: TGTGCCAGCAGCAAAGCGCTTATAACGGGGGGGCCCCCAGATACGCAGTATTTT. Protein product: CASSKALITGGPPDTQYF.

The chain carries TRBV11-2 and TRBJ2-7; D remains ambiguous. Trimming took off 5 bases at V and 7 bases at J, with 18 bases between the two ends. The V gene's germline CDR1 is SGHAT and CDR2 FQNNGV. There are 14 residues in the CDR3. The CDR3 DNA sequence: TGTGCCAGCAGCAACCTGGGTCCCCTCAGGGAGCAGTACTTC. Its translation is CASSNLGPLREQYF. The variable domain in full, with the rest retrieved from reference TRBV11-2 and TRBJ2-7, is EAGVAQSPRYKIIEKRQSVAFWCNPISGHATLYWYQQILGQGPKLLIQFQNNGVVDDSQLPKDRFSAERLKGVDSTLKIQPAKLEDSAVYLCASSNLGPLREQYFGPGTRLTVT.

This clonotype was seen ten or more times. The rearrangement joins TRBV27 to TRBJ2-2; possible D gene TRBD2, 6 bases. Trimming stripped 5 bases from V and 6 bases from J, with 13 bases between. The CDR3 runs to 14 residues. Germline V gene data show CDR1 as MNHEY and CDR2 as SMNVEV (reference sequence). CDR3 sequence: CASSLGTQAGELFF. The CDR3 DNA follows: TGTGCCAGCAGTCTGGGGACTCAAGCCGGGGAGCTGTTTTTT.

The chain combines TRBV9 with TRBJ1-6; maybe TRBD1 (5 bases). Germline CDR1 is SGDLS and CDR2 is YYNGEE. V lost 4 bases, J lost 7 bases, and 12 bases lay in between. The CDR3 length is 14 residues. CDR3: CASSPRQINSPLHF. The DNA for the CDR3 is TGTGCCAGCAGCCCTCGACAGATAAATTCACCCCTCCACTTT.

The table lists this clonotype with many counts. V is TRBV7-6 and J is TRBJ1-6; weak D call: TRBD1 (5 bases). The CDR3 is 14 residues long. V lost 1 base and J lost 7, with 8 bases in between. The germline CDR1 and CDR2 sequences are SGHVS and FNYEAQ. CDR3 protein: CASSLGGTNSPLHF. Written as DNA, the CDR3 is TGTGCCAGCAGCTTAGGAGGGACGAATTCACCCCTCCACTTT.

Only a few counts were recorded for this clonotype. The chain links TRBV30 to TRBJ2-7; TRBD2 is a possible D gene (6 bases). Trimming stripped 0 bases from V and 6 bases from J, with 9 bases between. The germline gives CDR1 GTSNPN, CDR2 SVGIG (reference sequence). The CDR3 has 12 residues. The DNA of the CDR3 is TGTGCCTGGAGTGTTGGCGGGATCGAGCAGTACTTC. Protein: CAWSVGGIEQYF.

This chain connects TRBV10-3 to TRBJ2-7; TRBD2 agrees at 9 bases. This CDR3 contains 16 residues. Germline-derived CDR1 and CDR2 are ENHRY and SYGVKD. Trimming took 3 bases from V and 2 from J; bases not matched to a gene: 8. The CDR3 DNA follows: TGTGCCATCAGTGAAGGCGGGGGGGTTAGTACCTACGAGCAGTACTTC. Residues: CAISEGGGVSTYEQYF.

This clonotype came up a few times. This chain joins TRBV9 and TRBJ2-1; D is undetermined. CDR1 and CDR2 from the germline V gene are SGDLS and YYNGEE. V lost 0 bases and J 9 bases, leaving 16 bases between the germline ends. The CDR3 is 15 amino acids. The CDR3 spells CASSVVVGIGSEQFF. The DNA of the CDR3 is TGTGCCAGCAGCGTAGTGGTGGGAATCGGCTCTGAGCAGTTCTTC.

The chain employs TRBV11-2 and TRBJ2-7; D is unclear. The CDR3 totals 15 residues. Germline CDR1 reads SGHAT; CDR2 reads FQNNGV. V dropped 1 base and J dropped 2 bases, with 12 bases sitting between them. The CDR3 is CASSLVMTQTYEQYF. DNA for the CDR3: TGTGCCAGCAGCTTAGTCATGACACAAACCTACGAGCAGTACTTC.

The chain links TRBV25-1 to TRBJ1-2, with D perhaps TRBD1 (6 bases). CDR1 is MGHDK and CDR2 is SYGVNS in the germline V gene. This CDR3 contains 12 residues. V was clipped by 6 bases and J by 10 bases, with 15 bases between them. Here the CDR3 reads CASRGQLGDYTF. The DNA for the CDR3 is TGTGCCAGCAGAGGACAGCTGGGGGACTACACCTTC.